The text below deals with one T cell receptor (beta chain). This sample was included in a study of memory CD4+ T cells and cytomegalovirus serostatus. Study-wide background: Healthy Belgian adult donors included roughly ten CMV-positive and fewer than 25 CMV-negative people.

J was trimmed by 7 bases and V by 5 bases; bases with no gene match: 5. The germline V gene encodes CDR1 MRHNA and CDR2 SNTAGT. The CDR3 covers 13 residues. TCRdb's copy holds only in-frame clones and misses some; the assay was immunoSEQ multiplex PCR. The sample carries 40,000 or so clones, around 80% recorded once. Single viable CD3+CD4+CD8-CD45RO+ cells were sorted as the memory CD4+ T cells. CMV serostatus came from serum IgG against pp150, pp28, p38, p52. This sequence originates from an adult in good health and CMV-seronegative. This chain links TRBV6-4 with TRBJ2-1, with TRBD1 identical over 7 bases. The material sequenced was memory CD4+ T cells from blood. The CDR3 sequence is CASSQYRGNEQFF. CDR3 coding DNA: TGTGCCAGCAGTCAATACAGGGGTAATGAGCAGTTCTTC.